This TCR beta chain was recovered during a study of tumour-infiltrating T cells in Burkitt lymphoma. Study context: Productive clonality predicted overall and progression-free survival.

This clone has only a few counts. What it binds is not known. Assay used: immunoSEQ multiplex PCR; TCRdb lists only in-frame clones, some missing. The sample comprises over a thousand clones, over 8.5% of which are singletons, and around 4.8% rests with the top ten. The germline V and J ends were trimmed by 5 bases and 5 bases, with 12 bases remaining between them. Germline CDR1 is MNHEY and CDR2 is SVGAGI. The CDR3 is made up of 13 amino acids. Findings and caveats of the study: Several public clonotypes were shared across many Burkitt lymphoma patients.

The sequenced sample consisted of tumor tissue. V is TRBV6-5 and J is TRBJ2-5; tentative D call: TRBD2 (5 bases). This TCR was recovered from a human donor with Burkitt lymphoma. CDR3 region: CASSKLGGETQYF. CDR3 coding DNA: TGTGCCAGCAGTAAACTCGGCGGGGAGACCCAGTACTTC.